This TCR beta chain was identified during a study of T cells in Graves' hyperthyroidism and ophthalmopathy (dated by TCRdb to between 2017 and 2020). A note on the overall study: Peripheral blood samples were taken at initial diagnosis, before any treatment was given. TCR V-J signatures able to tell the groups apart were searched for in a discovery cohort of 100 or so patients, of whom more than 40 had Graves' ophthalmopathy and 55 to 65 had stable Graves' hyperthyroidism. Prospective prediction of ophthalmopathy was tested in an independent validation cohort consisting of roughly 20 hyperthyroidism patients and around 16 patients who later progressed to ophthalmopathy. The 100 or so discovery patients were randomly divided into training and test sets at a 7:3 ratio. Thyroid tissue and blood T-cell repertoires from six Graves' hyperthyroidism patients were also compared in the study. Once sampling was done, hyperthyroidism patients were given methimazole at a starting dose of 30 mg daily, whereas ophthalmopathy patients were given high-dose intravenous methylprednisolone. TCR Vbeta CDR3 sequencing of 120 to 150 peripheral blood samples (roughly 41 ophthalmopathy, about 74 hyperthyroidism and around 17 progressor patients) is reported in the paper.

Results and caveats for the whole study, not just this receptor: Sample size was not statistically predetermined, and blinding of investigators to group allocation was not performed. In validation, the model predicted progression to ophthalmopathy a median of about 5.9 months before onset, with roughly 70% sensitivity and nearly 75% specificity. Most expanded thyroid clonotypes (frequency above 0.001) were also detected in blood, suggesting blood repertoires may reflect thyroid immune responses. A 13 V-J signature model separated ophthalmopathy from stable hyperthyroidism, with 87.88% sensitivity and around 84% specificity in cross-validation and 80%/75% in testing.

The TCR beta CDR3 regions were amplified from the RNA transcripts. A first-round RT-PCR of the TCR CDR3 used the HTBI primer set with the Qiagen OneStep RT-PCR kit. Libraries were constructed in a second round of multiplex PCR, after which size selection and purification were carried out. Sequencing of the libraries was done on an Illumina HiSeq2000 using paired-end 100 bp reads. As for how the authors treated the data: SOAPnuke was used to process the raw data, with reads discarded if the reads contained adapters or uncalled bases, had a mean Phred below 15, or lacked an exact constant-primer or identifier match. COPE v1.2.5 was used to merge high-quality paired reads, and clonotypes were defined as unique nucleotide sequences. MiTCR v1.1 was used to align the clonotypes against IMGT TRBV, TRBD and TRBJ reference segments. The analysis was restricted to V-J combinations with a frequency above 0.0001, which together covered 99.2% of the repertoires. A TCS score was defined as the ratio of F50 (clonal expansion) to E x V (chaos), with BLOSUM62-based TCRdist applied between CDR3 peptides within each V-J. Welch's t-statistics and random forest reduced roughly 530 V-J features to some 14, which were used in a naive Bayes classifier (R e1071). Clones were called with MiXCR by TCRdb after fastp trimmed the public reads at Q25, and only in-frame beta chains were retained. Every CDR3 protein is listed once, alongside the most common genes and DNA of its rows. Clone size and V and J calls follow TCRdb, not the original study. The sample table contains about half a million distinct CDR3 sequences; only one count was recorded for around 20% of them. Together, the top ten hold more than 20% of the sample.

The CDR3, cysteine through phenylalanine, is 14 amino acids long. Here the CDR3 DNA is all that survives: 42 bases in frame from base 1. Trimmed from V: 4 bases; trimmed from J: 4 bases; junction bases lacking a gene match: 4. Sequences MNHNS (CDR1) and SASEGT (CDR2) are obtained from the germline V gene. Stable Graves' hyperthyroidism was defined as the absence of progression to ophthalmopathy over 18 months of follow-up. Hyperthyroidism patients were newly diagnosed, with disease duration under 2 months, and aged 18 to 65 years. Any patient with an uncontrolled infection, another autoimmune disease, pregnancy or lactation was excluded. Clinical symptoms, serum thyroxine and TRAb, thyroid ultrasound, and orbital computed tomography formed the basis for the diagnoses. Ficoll-Paque density gradient centrifugation was used to isolate PBMCs from approximately 10 ml of fresh peripheral blood. Total RNA was extracted with Trizol reagent, and quality was checked on an Agilent 2100 Bioanalyzer.

This clonotype has at least ten counts. Its antigen is not yet known. The record has no base qualities; no much larger clone is one base away. The chain employs TRBV6-1 and TRBJ2-7, and TRBD2 matches 10 of the central bases. The sample was blood. The TCR originated in a man aged 18 to 35 with Graves' hyperthyroidism. In nucleotide form, the sequence is TGTGCCAGCAGTGGACTAGCGGGTTTATACGAGCAGTACTTC. Translated, it gives CASSGLAGLYEQYF.